The 2 T cell receptor beta chains presented below share a single source sample, sequenced in a study of PD-L1 blockade in urothelial cancer (dated by TCRdb to about 2017). The protocol used for the library was the immunoSEQ multiplex PCR assay. TCRdb stores this immuneACCESS table with in-frame sequences only. Part of the clones is absent; in the studies checked, under half of the shortfall reflects unresolved V genes, and no reason is known for the rest. Here the sample has about 82,000 clones; roughly 90% occur a single time. Jointly, the top ten make up under 6% of the sample. This material consisted of PBMCs, taken around atezolizumab (anti-PD-L1) treatment. These receptor sequences come from a woman aged 70-85 years with urothelial cancer.

This clone was counted a single time. V and J are TRBV15 and TRBJ2-6; D possibly corresponds to TRBD1 (5 bases). Germline CDR1 reads LNHNV; CDR2 reads YYDKDF (reference sequence). This CDR3 is built from 19 residues. The germline V and J ends were trimmed by 7 bases and 1 base, with 23 bases remaining between them. CDR3: CATTSIWGPRASGANVLTF. In DNA, the CDR3 is TGTGCCACCACCAGCATCTGGGGCCCAAGGGCGTCTGGGGCCAACGTCCTGACTTTC.

The chain links TRBV9 to TRBJ2-3; tentatively, D is TRBD2 (6 bases). V shed 3 bases and J shed 4 bases, with 18 bases lying between them. This CDR3 has 16 residues. Per the germline V gene, CDR1 is SGDLS and CDR2 is YYNGEE. This chain's CDR3 is CASSAPGAGGADTQYF. CDR3 coding DNA: TGTGCCAGCAGCGCCCCGGGAGCAGGCGGGGCAGATACGCAGTATTTT.